This entry lists 27 T cell receptor beta chains sequenced from one sample in a study of blood T cell repertoires in COVID-19. Assay used: immunoSEQ multiplex PCR; TCRdb lists only in-frame clones, some missing. The table lists 55,000 to 65,000 clones, more than 85% of them singletons. The sample consisted of peripheral blood. Receptor source: an elderly man in a cohort sampled during active COVID-19.

This chain joins TRBV4-1 and TRBJ2-5; tentatively, D is TRBD1 (5 bases). CDR3 size: 14 residues. V lost 1 base, J lost 2 bases, and 8 bases lay in between. Looked up from germline, CDR1 is MGHRA and CDR2 is YSYEKL. The CDR3 loop is CASSQGTSQETQYF. The CDR3 DNA reads TGCGCCAGCAGCCAAGGGACATCTCAAGAGACCCAGTACTTC.

V and J are TRBV27 and TRBJ1-1; unclear D gene. Germline V gene lookup returns CDR1 MNHEY and CDR2 SMNVEV (reference sequence). The CDR3 sequence is 13 residues long. V lost 6 bases and J lost 7, with 15 bases in between. The CDR3 region has the DNA TGTGCCAGCAGCATATCAGGTACCTTTGAAGCTTTCTTT. The encoded protein is CASSISGTFEAFF.

The V and J genes are TRBV19 and TRBJ1-6; 7 bases align to TRBD1. The CDR3 extends over 12 amino acids. Germline lookup yields CDR1 LNHDA and CDR2 SQIVND (reference sequence). V lost 10 bases, J lost 9 bases, and 6 bases stayed unmatched. DNA of the CDR3: TGTGCCACTTCGACAGGGATTTCACCCCTCCACTTT. Its protein is CATSTGISPLHF.

The chain joins TRBV5-1 to TRBJ2-2, with D possibly matching TRBD1 (6 bases). CDR1 is SGHRS, CDR2 YFSETQ, per germline. Trimming removed 0 bases at V and 3 bases at J, with 12 bases between. CDR3 length: 16 residues. CDR3 bases: TGCGCCAGCAGCTTGGACAGGGAAAGTCACACCGGGGAGCTGTTTTTT. Translating gives CASSLDRESHTGELFF.

The J gene is TRBJ1-3, the V gene TRBV18; D is possibly TRBD1 (6 bases). CDR1 and CDR2 (germline): KGHSH, LQKENI. The CDR3 loop spans 16 amino acids. The V gene lost 0 bases and the J gene lost 4 bases, with 13 bases spanning the gap. CDR3 protein: CASSPPDPGAGNTIYF. The CDR3 DNA follows: TGTGCCAGCTCACCACCGGATCCAGGGGCCGGAAACACCATATATTTT.

The chain combines TRBV7-3 with TRBJ2-6; 8 bases align to TRBD1. Trimming at V came to 5 bases and at J to 13 bases, leaving 10 bases not matched to a gene. The CDR3 totals 14 residues. Germline loops: CDR1 SGHTA, CDR2 FQGTGA. The CDR3 sequence is CASSPPGGSRVLTF. The CDR3 coding sequence is TGTGCCAGCAGCCCGCCAGGGGGCAGCCGGGTCCTGACTTTC.

The rearrangement joins TRBV9 to TRBJ2-3; 7 nucleotides agree with TRBD1. V lost 4 bases to trimming and J lost 6 bases; unmatched junction nucleotides: 8. The length of the CDR3 is 14 residues. Germline loops: CDR1 SGDLS, CDR2 YYNGEE. CDR3 DNA sequence: TGTGCCAGCAGCCCCGGGGACAGAGCGGATACGCAGTATTTT. This codes for CASSPGDRADTQYF.

CDR3 sequence: CASIDRNEQFF. DNA of the CDR3: TGTGCCAGTATCGACAGAAATGAGCAGTTCTTC. The rearrangement joins TRBV19 to TRBJ2-1; D might be TRBD1 (5 bases). Between the trimmed V and J ends, which lost 7 bases and 7 bases, there was a span of 8 bases. The CDR3 runs 11 residues. CDR1 is LNHDA, CDR2 SQIVND, per germline (reference sequence). The full variable domain, in which reference TRBV19 and TRBJ2-1 provide the parts outside the CDR3, is DGGITQSPKYLFRKEGQNVTLSCEQNLNHDAMYWYRQDPGQGLRLIYYSQIVNDFQKGDIAEGYSVSREKKESFPLTVTSAQKNPTAFYLCASIDRNEQFFGPGTRLTVL.

The genes are TRBV9 and TRBJ2-7, with D maybe TRBD2 (5 bases). V dropped 3 bases and J dropped 0 bases, with 7 bases sitting between them. Germline lookup yields CDR1 SGDLS and CDR2 YYNGEE. This CDR3 has 13 residues. This chain's CDR3 is CASSAGDSYEQYF. The CDR3 DNA is TGTGCCAGCAGCGCCGGGGACTCCTACGAGCAGTACTTC. The full variable domain, rest sourced from reference TRBV9 and TRBJ2-7, is DSGVTQTPKHLITATGQRVTLRCSPRSGDLSVYWYQQSLDQGLQFLIQYYNGEERAKGNILERFSAQQFPDLHSELNLSSLELGDSALYFCASSAGDSYEQYFGPGTRLTVT.

CDR3 coding DNA: TGTGCCAGCAGCTTAGAGGGCTCTTTCCGGAAAGAGACCCAGTACTTC. Translation gives CASSLEGSFRKETQYF. The chain carries TRBV11-2 and TRBJ2-5; D gene ambiguous. The V gene's germline CDR1 is SGHAT and CDR2 FQNNGV. This CDR3 contains 16 residues. The germline V and J ends were trimmed by 0 bases and 3 bases, with 14 bases remaining between them. The full variable domain, with the rest looked up from reference TRBV11-2 and TRBJ2-5, is EAGVAQSPRYKIIEKRQSVAFWCNPISGHATLYWYQQILGQGPKLLIQFQNNGVVDDSQLPKDRFSAERLKGVDSTLKIQPAKLEDSAVYLCASSLEGSFRKETQYFGPGTRLLVL.

V and J are TRBV5-1 and TRBJ2-5; possibly TRBD1 for D (6 bases). Trimming took off 4 bases at V and 4 bases at J, with 20 bases between the two ends. Per germline, CDR1 SGHRS and CDR2 YFSETQ. This CDR3 is 16 amino acids long. In DNA form, the CDR3 reads TGCGCCAGCAGCCTGCCCCAGGGGAAATCGGGAGAGACCCAGTACTTC. Encoded protein: CASSLPQGKSGETQYF.

This clone counts as medium-sized. The chain has TRBV6-5 and TRBJ1-4; possibly TRBD1 for D (6 bases). Trimming shortened V by 4 bases and J by 4 bases, and 16 bases separated the two germline ends. Per germline, CDR1 MNHEY and CDR2 SVGAGI. There are 16 residues in the CDR3. CDR3 sequence: CASSSIPQGYNEKLFF. CDR3 nucleotide sequence: TGTGCCAGCAGTTCCATACCCCAGGGGTATAATGAAAAACTGTTTTTT.

This clone has only a few counts. The rearrangement joins TRBV2 to TRBJ1-2; 10 positions match TRBD1. Germline V gives CDR1 SNHLY, CDR2 FYNNEI. With 6 bases clipped from V and 5 bases from J, the junction kept 6 bases outside the gene matches. The CDR3 totals 14 residues. CDR3: CASSRDRGSYGYTF. In nucleotides, the CDR3 is TGTGCCAGCAGCCGGGACAGGGGATCTTATGGCTACACCTTC. Full variable domain (rest looked up from reference TRBV2 and TRBJ1-2): EPEVTQTPSHQVTQMGQEVILRCVPISNHLYFYWYRQILGQKVEFLVSFYNNEISEKSEIFDDQFSVERPDGSNFTLKIRSTKLEDSAMYFCASSRDRGSYGYTFGSGTRLTVV.

The V gene is TRBV19, the J gene TRBJ2-4; D might be TRBD2 (5 bases). This CDR3 contains 14 residues. The germline V gene has CDR1 LNHDA and CDR2 SQIVND (reference sequence). The V and J ends lost 3 bases and 7 bases respectively, with 13 bases between them. CDR3 region: CASSIIGSWNIQYF. The CDR3 nucleotides are TGTGCCAGTAGTATCATAGGGAGTTGGAACATTCAGTACTTC.

The chain couples TRBV20-1 to TRBJ2-7; TRBD1 agrees at 7 bases. Germline V lookup: CDR1 DFQATT, CDR2 SNEGSKA (reference sequence). Unmatched junction bases numbered 10, after V lost 4 bases and J lost 1 base. The CDR3 has 15 amino acids. CDR3 protein: CSANDRARGSYEQYF. In nucleotides, the CDR3 is TGCAGTGCTAATGACAGGGCCCGTGGGTCCTACGAGCAGTACTTC.

The chain has TRBV9 and TRBJ2-7, with TRBD1 matching over 7 bases. In germline, CDR1 is SGDLS, CDR2 YYNGEE. J gave up 7 bases and V 4 bases, and 8 bases lay outside the gene matches. This CDR3 is 13 amino acids long. The CDR3 nucleotides read TGTGCCAGCAGCTCAACAGGGGTAGGGGAGCAGTACTTC. It is translated as CASSSTGVGEQYF. Together with reference TRBV9 and TRBJ2-7, the CDR3 gives the full variable domain: DSGVTQTPKHLITATGQRVTLRCSPRSGDLSVYWYQQSLDQGLQFLIQYYNGEERAKGNILERFSAQQFPDLHSELNLSSLELGDSALYFCASSSTGVGEQYFGPGTRLTVT.

The chain is built from TRBV3-1 (or the pseudogene TRBV3-2) and TRBJ1-2; a weak D match, TRBD1 (5 bases). Trimming removed 1 base at V and 3 bases at J, with 15 bases between. Germline V gene data show CDR1 as LGHDT and CDR2 as YNNKEL (reference sequence). The CDR3 runs 16 residues. The CDR3 region has the DNA TGTGCCAGCAGCCAAGTGAAAGCTAAGGGGTACTATGGCTACACCTTC. Amino acids: CASSQVKAKGYYGYTF.

V and J are TRBV12-5 and TRBJ2-3; TRBD2 matches 7 bases. Germline values: CDR1 LGHNT, CDR2 FRNRAP. The junction had 8 bases not matched to a gene; V was cut back by 5 bases and J by 6 bases. The CDR3 extends over 14 amino acids. CDR3 sequence reads: CASGLGGTTDTQYF. CDR3 in DNA: TGTGCTAGTGGTCTCGGGGGGACCACGGATACGCAGTATTTT.

This clone has only one observation. The chain is built from TRBV30 and TRBJ2-5, with D uncertain. This CDR3 has 12 residues. The V end lost 5 bases, the J end lost 5 bases, and 12 bases lay between the germline ends. The germline CDR1 and CDR2 sequences are GTSNPN and SVGIG (reference sequence). The CDR3 DNA is TGTGCCTGGTCCGGTTCGTCCGAGACCCAGTACTTC. This sequence encodes CAWSGSSETQYF.

Written as DNA, the CDR3 is TGTGCCAGCAGCGTGGGGGGTACGAACTATGGCTACACCTTC. This encodes CASSVGGTNYGYTF. The J gene is TRBJ1-2, the V gene TRBV9; tentative D call: TRBD1 (5 bases). The CDR3 is made up of 14 amino acids. Germline V CDR1 and CDR2: SGDLS, YYNGEE. V lost 2 bases and J 2 bases, leaving 10 bases between the germline ends.

The chain uses TRBV9 and TRBJ1-2; TRBD1 might be the D (6 bases). V lost 6 bases and J lost 4, with 16 bases in between. Germline lookup yields CDR1 SGDLS and CDR2 YYNGEE. The CDR3 is 14 residues long. In DNA form, the CDR3 reads TGTGCCAGCACAAACCCTGGACAGTTCTATGGCTACACCTTC. Translated: CASTNPGQFYGYTF.

The chain recombines TRBV6-5 with TRBJ1-2, with 10 bases lining up with TRBD1. CDR3 length equals 14 residues. Losses at the gene ends were 6 bases for V and 3 bases for J; bases not matched to a gene: 4. The germline V gene encodes CDR1 MNHEY and CDR2 SVGAGI. CDR3 in amino acids: CASSRQGAYYGYTF. The CDR3 DNA reads TGTGCCAGCAGCCGACAGGGGGCGTACTATGGCTACACCTTC.

The gene calls are TRBV15 and TRBJ2-5, with 8 bases aligning to TRBD2. CDR1 LNHNV and CDR2 YYDKDF come from the germline V gene (reference sequence). The CDR3 sequence is 16 residues long. V lost 0 bases to trimming and J lost 5 bases; unmatched junction nucleotides: 8. The CDR3 region is CATSRDLAGGGETQYF. CDR3 nucleotide sequence: TGTGCCACCAGCAGAGACTTGGCGGGGGGAGGCGAGACCCAGTACTTC.

The rearrangement joins TRBV10-3 to TRBJ2-1; D might be TRBD1 (6 bases). Trimming removed 3 bases from V and 4 bases from J, with 19 bases in between. This CDR3 comprises 17 residues. Germline V lookup: CDR1 ENHRY, CDR2 SYGVKD. The CDR3 here is CAISDISGGPDYNEQFF. Written as DNA, the CDR3 is TGTGCCATCAGTGATATCAGTGGGGGCCCGGATTACAATGAGCAGTTCTTC.

This chain uses TRBV3-1 (or the pseudogene TRBV3-2) with TRBJ2-1, with TRBD2 matching 11 bases. Germline V gene lookup returns CDR1 LGHDT and CDR2 YNNKEL (reference sequence). The CDR3 spans 16 residues. V lost 4 bases to trimming and J lost 5 bases; unmatched junction nucleotides: 7. CDR3 region: CASSPITSGSHNEQFF. CDR3 nucleotides: TGTGCCAGCAGCCCTATAACTAGCGGGAGCCACAATGAGCAGTTCTTC.

This chain joins TRBV18 and TRBJ2-7; TRBD1 matches at 9 bases. CDR3 length: 16 amino acids. CDR1 and CDR2 (germline): KGHSH, LQKENI. Trimming cost V 2 bases and J 1 base; bases outside gene matches: 6. The CDR3 nucleotides are TGTGCCAGCTCACCAGGCCCTGGACAGGGGTCCTACGAGCAGTACTTC. It translates to CASSPGPGQGSYEQYF.

This clone was recorded only once. The chain has TRBV6-2 or TRBV6-3 and TRBJ1-1; D unresolved. The CDR3 has 13 amino acids. Trimming pared 2 bases from V and 6 bases from J, leaving 10 bases between. Germline V gene lookup returns CDR1 MNHEY and CDR2 SVGEGT. DNA of the CDR3: TGTGCCAGCAGTTACGAGGGCCCCCCTGAAGCTTTCTTT. Protein product: CASSYEGPPEAFF.